This T cell receptor (beta chain) was obtained from a study of OX40 agonist ivuxolimab in advanced cancers. About the investigation overall: Ivuxolimab was an agonistic, fully human IgG2 monoclonal antibody directed against OX40 (CD134), a costimulatory receptor. Patients were allowed to have had prior anti-PD-1, anti-PD-L1 or anti-CTLA-4 therapy, and roughly 40% of the dose-escalation patients had previously received checkpoint inhibitors. In the dose-escalation cohort, nearly 85% of patients were male, and the mean age was around 65 years with a range of roughly 23 to 79. Partial responses occurred in three dose-escalation patients: two with cutaneous melanoma and one with hepatocellular carcinoma. The paper covers the monotherapy dose-escalation part of the phase I ivuxolimab trial, which included N of about 50 patients. The purpose of peripheral TCRbeta sequencing was to test whether ivuxolimab changed TCR sequence diversity and led to clonal T-cell expansion. Intravenous ivuxolimab was administered to patients every 2 weeks at six dose levels: 0.01, 0.1, 0.3, 1.5, 3 and 10 mg/kg. Of the roughly 51 dose-escalation patients, hepatocellular carcinoma was present in about 19, melanoma in around 15, renal cell carcinoma in 9 and head and neck cancer in 9. The study at large found these results: The antigen specificity of the peripheral T cells that underwent clonal expansion was not determined. Low levels of normalized T-cell clonal expansion were also shown by some nonresponding patients. On average, CD8+ T cells showed more expanded clones than CD4+ T cells after ivuxolimab. In partial responders in the 0.1-3.0 mg/kg groups, normalized peripheral clonal expansion was found to be among the lowest, especially among CD8+ T cells. Clonal expansion of both CD4+ and CD8+ blood T cells was observed from baseline to week 6 at doses 0.1 to 3.0 mg/kg.

The trial excluded patients who had a history of autoimmune disease or were on systemic immunosuppression. Peripheral blood for TCR sequencing was collected from all dose cohorts at baseline, on cycle 4 day 1, and on cycle 7 day 1. Samples came from an open-label, multicenter, first-in-human phase I dose-escalation trial of ivuxolimab. Adults with locally advanced or metastatic head and neck squamous cell, hepatocellular, melanoma or renal cell carcinoma were enrolled in the trial. Before TCR sequencing, CD4+ T cells and CD8+ T cells from peripheral blood were sorted into separate populations. A note on this clone: The antigen it binds to is not known. The record has no base qualities; no much larger clone is one base away.

Genomic DNA was isolated from the sorted cells so that the TCRbeta CDR3 region could be sequenced. The immunoSEQ Assay was used for sequencing of TCRbeta CDR3 regions. Here the immuneACCESS table is served through TCRdb, limited to in-frame sequences with V and J called. Missing clones are a known gap in these copies; in checked studies unresolved V genes cover under half, and the rest lacks a known reason. In all, the sample holds fewer than 65,000 clones, and approximately 79% of those were seen once. Of the sample, roughly 4% falls within the top ten clones. Looking up the germline V gene (reference sequence) yields CDR1 GTSNPN and CDR2 SVGIG. V loses 4 bases, J loses 2 bases, and the germline ends lie 14 bases apart. The CDR3 measures 15 amino acids from cysteine to phenylalanine. CDR3 DNA is the only sequence kept; it has 45 bases, read in frame from the first base.

The chain is assembled from TRBV30 and TRBJ2-2; no D gene is confidently identified. This specimen consisted of CD4+ or CD8+ T cells sorted from blood, obtained in a trial of the OX40 agonist ivuxolimab. The origin of this receptor is an adult with an advanced solid tumor such as melanoma, head and neck, liver or kidney cancer. The nucleotide sequence is given as TGTGCCTGGAAGACCGGCAGAACTAACACCGGGGAGCTGTTTTTT. Protein translation: CAWKTGRTNTGELFF. Joined to the reference TRBV30 and TRBJ2-2 proteins, this CDR3 gives the full variable domain: SQTIHQWPATLVQPVGSPLSLECTVEGTSNPNLYWYRQAAGRGLQLLFYSVGIGQISSEVPQNLSASRPQDRQFILSSKKLLLSDSGFYLCAWKTGRTNTGELFFGEGSRLTVL.